This T cell receptor beta chain was sequenced for a study of blood T cells in healthy people across ages. Study results and caveats: Conclusively comparing naive with antigen-experienced cells was impossible with unsorted PBMCs.

A second PCR, run for about 7 to 12 cycles, used a sample-barcoded 5' primer plus a J-beta primer mix. TCRdb reanalysed the 5' RACE reads using MiXCR and keeps one entry per CDR3 protein. The sample shows around 790,000 distinct CDR3 sequences, around 43% of them seen only once. This clonotype was counted a few times. Antigen unknown. The V gene's germline CDR1 is MNHNY and CDR2 SVGAGI (reference sequence). The CDR3 contains 16 residues. The receptor was derived from a man aged 55 to 70 in good health. J is TRBJ2-4 and V is TRBV6-6, with TRBD2 identical over 8 bases. The J call is uncertain, as TRBJ2-5 better fits the DNA end. Sequencing used blood. The CDR3 loop reads CASSTSAGGPQETQYF. The CDR3 DNA sequence: TGTGCCAGCAGTACCTCGGCGGGGGGTCCCCAAGAGACCCAGTACTTC.